A selection of T cell receptor beta chains follows, all from one sample in a study of cytomegalovirus exposure and HLA in healthy donors. Sequencing used immunoSEQ multiplex PCR; TCRdb keeps in-frame clones, though not all of them. Of 75,000 to 95,000 clones in the sample, roughly 86% were seen once. Sequenced sample: PBMCs. The receptors originated from a woman younger than 30 in good health and CMV-seropositive. CDR3s include the opening cysteine and the closing phenylalanine or tryptophan. The D gene is left open where the match is weak. For some rows the clone size is stated as once, few or many, or as a class when expanded; others skip it.

clone size | J gene | V gene | D gene | CDR3 DNA | CDR3 protein
- | TRBJ2-1 | TRBV29-1 | - | TGCAGCGTTGAACTTTCGCAGGTTTACAATGAGCAGTTCTTC | CSVELSQVYNEQFF
- | TRBJ2-1 | TRBV6-4 | TRBD2 | TGTGCCAGCAGTGACTCGACTAGCGGGAGGGTTGAGCAGTTCTTC | CASSDSTSGRVEQFF
- | TRBJ2-5 | TRBV30 | - | TGTGCCTGGAACCCGTCTCTGGCAGGACAAGAGACCCAGTACTTC | CAWNPSLAGQETQYF
- | TRBJ1-2 | TRBV27 | TRBD1 | TGTGCCAGCAGTTTCACAGGGGCCTATGGCTACACCTTC | CASSFTGAYGYTF
few | TRBJ2-7 | TRBV19 | - | TGTGCCAGTAGTCAGTATTTGGGCGACTACGAGCAGTACTTC | CASSQYLGDYEQYF
- | TRBJ1-5 | TRBV6-1 | TRBD1 | TGTGCCAGCCAGACAGGGGTGGAAGGTCAGCCCCAGCATTTT | CASQTGVEGQPQHF
- | TRBJ1-1 | TRBV6-5 | - | TGTGCCAGCAGTTACTGGCAGGGGTTGAACACTGAAGCTTTCTTT | CASSYWQGLNTEAFF
- | TRBJ1-2 | TRBV5-1 | TRBD1 | TGCGCCAGCAGAGGGACAGGTAGAAACTATGGCTACACCTTC | CASRGTGRNYGYTF
- | TRBJ2-5 | TRBV5-1 | - | TGCGCCAGCAGCGATGAACCGGGACAACAAGAGACCCAGTACTTC | CASSDEPGQQETQYF
- | TRBJ2-7 | TRBV11-2 | TRBD1 | TGTGCCAGCAGCTTTGGGGGACAGGGTCCCTACGAGCAGTACTTC | CASSFGGQGPYEQYF
- | TRBJ1-4 | TRBV4-1 | - | TGCGCCAGCAGCCAAGAGGGCGGGGGAAGAGAAAAACTGTTTTTT | CASSQEGGGREKLFF
- | TRBJ2-1 | TRBV5-1 | TRBD2 | TGCGCCAGCAGCTTGACCCTAGCGGGGTACAATGAGCAGTTCTTC | CASSLTLAGYNEQFF
- | TRBJ2-2 | TRBV7-7 | TRBD1 | TGTGCTAGCAGCTCAACCGGGACAGCAAACACCGGGGAGCTGTTTTTT | CASSSTGTANTGELFF
- | TRBJ2-7 | TRBV5-8 | - | TGTGCCAGCAGCTTGGGTCGCGGCGGTTCCTACGAGCAGTACTTC | CASSLGRGGSYEQYF
- | TRBJ2-2 | TRBV10-3 | - | TGTGCCATCGGTTGGAAGGTGGGGAGCCCTATAAACACCGGGGAGCTGTTTTTT | CAIGWKVGSPINTGELFF